This T cell receptor beta chain was identified during a study of blood T cell repertoires in COVID-19 (dated by TCRdb to the early 2020s). For the wider study: Samples from collaborators originated in the United States, Italy and Spain and spanned both the acute and convalescent phases of COVID-19. The material from the prospective study consisted of cDNA or gDNA derived from T cells, B-cell-depleted T cells, or PBMCs. Deeply sampled blood TCRbeta repertoires from subjects exposed to, actively infected with, or recovered from COVID-19 were included in the dataset. The repertoires were released in a freely available public database meant as a resource for research on the immune response to SARS-CoV-2. Samples came from the ongoing ImmuneRACE study (first 160 participants) plus 1,254 subjects from 6 global collaborators. A de-identified subject ID, COVID-19 status, age in years and sex were almost always included in the sample metadata. Where HLA class I and class II types were available, the types were taken from metadata supplied by the sample provider, not from assay-based typing.

V is pared back by 0 bases and J by 0 bases, with 4 bases lying between the germline termini. The CDR3 goes from the cysteine to the phenylalanine over 14 residues. Kept here is only the CDR3 DNA, which spans 42 bases and is read in frame from base 1. According to the germline V gene, CDR1 reads KGHDR and CDR2 reads SFDVKD. On the study overall, not on this receptor specifically: The quantity of clinical and demographic metadata differed by source and by participant and was supplied without curation.

Of note for this clone: Its specific antigen is unknown. Per-base quality was not reported, and no clone a single base away is much larger than it.

The immunoSEQ Assay, a bias-controlled multiplex PCR, was used to amplify TCRbeta CDR3 regions from genomic DNA. The published analysis was carried out like this. The number of nucleated cells in each sample was estimated from the amplification of reference gene primers within the assay. Sequence reads were collapsed and filtered to measure the absolute abundance of every unique TCRbeta CDR3 rearrangement. For each sample, productive Simpson clonality was calculated as the square root of Simpson's diversity index over productive rearrangements. Imported from immuneACCESS, the table was reduced by TCRdb to in-frame sequences with V and J called. These copies leave out some clones; in studies compared against another copy, an unresolved V gene accounts for under half, and the cause of the remainder is not known. That table furnishes V, J and clone size, whereas the DNA furnished D and trimming. The sample yields around 300,000 clones; around nine tenths were counted once. The ten largest clones take up around 13% of the sample.

One collaborating source in Seattle enrolled patients during active infection and followed them longitudinally through the course of disease. The collaborating institutions used their own protocols to collect whole blood in K2EDTA tubes. For TCRbeta analysis, collaborators shipped samples in one of three forms: frozen whole blood, isolated PBMCs, or DNA extracted from either of those sample types. The sequenced material came from peripheral blood. The TCR sequence derives from a woman aged 70-85 years with COVID-19, enrolled during active disease. The receptor chain draws on TRBV24-1 and TRBJ1-2, with no confidently assigned D gene. At the DNA level, the sequence is TGTGCCACCAGTGATTTGACAGCTAACTATGGCTACACCTTC. Its translation is CATSDLTANYGYTF.